This T cell receptor beta chain was documented in a study of CXCR3-negative and CXCR3-positive naive CD8 T cells. Regarding the study as a whole: TRBV-TRBJ usage was alike in naive CXCR3-negative and CXCR3-positive cells but differed in memory cells.

In preparing the TRB cDNA libraries, 5' RACE with UMI labels was used. TCRdb re-analyzed the 5' RACE reads; it lists each CDR3 protein once, without DNA. Reported are some 130,000 distinct CDR3 sequences; the ten largest clones contain approximately 0.29%. Remarks on this clonotype: Antigen unknown.

Per CD8+ T cell subset, triplicate sorts of 300,000 cells each were done. The authors gated naive CD8+ T cells as CD45RO-CCR7+CD27+CD95-. The TCR comes from a human donor in good health. Some clones in this sample may be carry-over from other donors' samples. Sequencing was done on a sample of naive CXCR3- CD8+ T cells from blood. The sample's subset: CD45RO-CCR7+CD27+CD95- naive CD8+ T cells lacking CXCR3 (TNR3-).

CDR3: CASSEALNRFFYGYTF. This chain joins TRBV2 and TRBJ1-2. The CDR3 extends over 16 amino acids. The germline V gene has CDR1 SNHLY and CDR2 FYNNEI.